This T cell receptor beta chain was found in a study of blood T cell repertoires in COVID-19. The germline CDR1 and CDR2 sequences are LNHDA and SQIVND (reference sequence). The J segment lost 5 bases and the V segment lost 4 bases, leaving 2 bases of the junction unmatched. This CDR3 contains 15 residues. Sequencing was performed with immunoSEQ multiplex PCR; in TCRdb, only in-frame clones are kept and a portion is missing. The sample yields about 13,000 clones, roughly 90% seen once. Specimen: peripheral blood. The receptor's source is a human donor in a cohort sampled during active COVID-19. The V call is TRBV19, the J call TRBJ2-1; 13 positions match TRBD2. The CDR3 nucleotides are TGTGCCAGTAGTACACTAGCGGGGGGGAACAATGAGCAGTTCTTC. Translating gives CASSTLAGGNNEQFF.